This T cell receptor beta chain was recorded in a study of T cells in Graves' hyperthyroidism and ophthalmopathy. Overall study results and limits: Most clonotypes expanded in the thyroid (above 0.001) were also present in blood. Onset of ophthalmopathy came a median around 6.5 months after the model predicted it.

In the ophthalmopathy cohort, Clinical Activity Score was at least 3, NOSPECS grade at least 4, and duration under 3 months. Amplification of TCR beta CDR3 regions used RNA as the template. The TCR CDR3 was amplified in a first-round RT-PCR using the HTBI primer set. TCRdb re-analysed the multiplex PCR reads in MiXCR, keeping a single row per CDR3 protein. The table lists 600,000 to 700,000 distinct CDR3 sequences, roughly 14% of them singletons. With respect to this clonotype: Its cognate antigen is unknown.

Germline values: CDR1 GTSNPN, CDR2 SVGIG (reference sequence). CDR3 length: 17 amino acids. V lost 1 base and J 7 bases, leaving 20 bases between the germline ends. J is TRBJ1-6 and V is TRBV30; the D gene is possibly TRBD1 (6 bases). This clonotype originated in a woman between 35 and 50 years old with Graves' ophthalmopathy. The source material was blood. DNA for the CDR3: TGTGCCTGGAGTGAACGGAGCCCGGGACAAGGCAATTCACCCCTCCACTTT. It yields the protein CAWSERSPGQGNSPLHF.